This TCR beta chain was observed in a study of regulatory T cells in long-lasting Graves disease. Study-wide points: Having few samples may have compromised the accuracy.

The TCR beta library used iRepertoire HTBI primers with Arm-PCR amplification of CDR3. Per the study methods: Spanning all samples, the identified segments comprised some 60 TRBV and 14 TRBJ. TCRdb re-called the multiplex PCR reads with MiXCR, one entry per CDR3 protein. The V and J calls were determined by TCRdb, not by the authors. The top ten clones hold roughly 20% of a sample with 300,000 to 500,000 distinct CDR3 sequences, about a fifth of them seen once. Trimming removed 0 bases at V and 1 base at J, with 6 bases between. The CDR3 is 15 amino acids. Germline V gives CDR1 LGHNA, CDR2 YSLEER. This clonotype was counted between two and nine times. What it recognizes is unknown. Noted time point: persistent/refractory GD, antithyroid drugs over 5 years with positive TRAb. RNA extracted from PBMCs served as the sequencing template.

The receptor was derived from a female donor with Graves disease. This material consisted of peripheral blood mononuclear cells (PBMCs), taken when the disease was refractory, from a patient treated with antithyroid drugs. The chain is built from TRBV4-3 and TRBJ2-2; D is ambiguous. The CDR3 reads CASSQELVNTGELFF. As DNA, the CDR3 is TGCGCCAGCAGCCAAGAGCTAGTGAACACCGGGGAGCTGTTTTTT.